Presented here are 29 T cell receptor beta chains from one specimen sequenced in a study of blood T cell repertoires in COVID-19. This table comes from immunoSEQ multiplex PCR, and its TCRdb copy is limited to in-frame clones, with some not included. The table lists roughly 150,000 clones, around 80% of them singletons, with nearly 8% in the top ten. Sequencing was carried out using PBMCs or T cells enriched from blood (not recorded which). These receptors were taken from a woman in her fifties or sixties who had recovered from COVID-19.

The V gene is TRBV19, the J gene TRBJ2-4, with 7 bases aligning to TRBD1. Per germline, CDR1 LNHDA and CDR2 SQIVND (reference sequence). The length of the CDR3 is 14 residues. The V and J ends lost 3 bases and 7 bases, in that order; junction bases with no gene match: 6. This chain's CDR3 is CASSMGDRFNIQYF. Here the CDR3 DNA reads TGTGCCAGTAGTATGGGGGACAGATTTAACATTCAGTACTTC.

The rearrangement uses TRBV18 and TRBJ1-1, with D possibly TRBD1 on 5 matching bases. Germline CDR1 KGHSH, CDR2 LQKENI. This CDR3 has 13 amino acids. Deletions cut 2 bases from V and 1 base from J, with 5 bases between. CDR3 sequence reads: CASSPTGNTEAFF. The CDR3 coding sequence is TGTGCCAGCTCACCAACAGGGAACACTGAAGCTTTCTTT.

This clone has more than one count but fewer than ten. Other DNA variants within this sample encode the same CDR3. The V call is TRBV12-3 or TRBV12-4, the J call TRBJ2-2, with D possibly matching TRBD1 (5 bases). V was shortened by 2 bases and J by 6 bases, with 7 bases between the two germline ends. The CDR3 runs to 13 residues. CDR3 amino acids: CASSLRGAGELFF. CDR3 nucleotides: TGTGCCAGCAGTTTAAGGGGTGCCGGGGAGCTGTTTTTT.

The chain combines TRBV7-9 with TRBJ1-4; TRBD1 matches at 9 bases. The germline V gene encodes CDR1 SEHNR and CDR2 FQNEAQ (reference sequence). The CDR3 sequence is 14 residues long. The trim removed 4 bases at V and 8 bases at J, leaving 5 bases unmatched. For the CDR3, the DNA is TGTGCCAGCAGCTCGGGACAGGGTGGCGAAAAACTGTTTTTT. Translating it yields CASSSGQGGEKLFF.

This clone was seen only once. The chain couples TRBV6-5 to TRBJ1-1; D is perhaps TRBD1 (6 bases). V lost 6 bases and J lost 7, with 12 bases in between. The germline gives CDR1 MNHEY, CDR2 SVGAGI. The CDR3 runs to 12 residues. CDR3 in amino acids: CASSRGAREAFF. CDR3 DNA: TGTGCCAGCAGCCGGGGGGCCCGTGAAGCTTTCTTT.

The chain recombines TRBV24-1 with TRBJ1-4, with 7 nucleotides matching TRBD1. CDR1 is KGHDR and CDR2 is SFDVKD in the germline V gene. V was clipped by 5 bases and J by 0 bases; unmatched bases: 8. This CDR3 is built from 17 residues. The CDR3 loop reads CATSGTTGAPTNEKLFF. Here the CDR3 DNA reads TGTGCCACCAGTGGTACAACAGGGGCGCCAACTAATGAAAAACTGTTTTTT.

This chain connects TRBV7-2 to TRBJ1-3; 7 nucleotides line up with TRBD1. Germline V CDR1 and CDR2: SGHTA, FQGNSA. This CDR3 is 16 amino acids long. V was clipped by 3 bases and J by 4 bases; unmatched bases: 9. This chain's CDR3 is CASSFDDRVGGNTIYF. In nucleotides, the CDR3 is TGTGCCAGCAGCTTTGATGACAGGGTGGGGGGAAACACCATATATTTT.

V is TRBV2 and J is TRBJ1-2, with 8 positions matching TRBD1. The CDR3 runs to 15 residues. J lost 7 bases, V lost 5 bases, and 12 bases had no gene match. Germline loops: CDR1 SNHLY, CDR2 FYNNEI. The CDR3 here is CASSPNDRGGGGYTF. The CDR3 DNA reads TGTGCCAGCAGTCCTAATGACAGGGGAGGTGGTGGCTACACCTTC.

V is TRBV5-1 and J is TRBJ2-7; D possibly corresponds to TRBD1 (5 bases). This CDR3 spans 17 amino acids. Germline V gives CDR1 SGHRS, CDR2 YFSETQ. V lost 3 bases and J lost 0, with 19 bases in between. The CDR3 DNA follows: TGCGCCAGCAGCTACACTCTGCAGGGCAGTTACTCCTACGAGCAGTACTTC. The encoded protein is CASSYTLQGSYSYEQYF.

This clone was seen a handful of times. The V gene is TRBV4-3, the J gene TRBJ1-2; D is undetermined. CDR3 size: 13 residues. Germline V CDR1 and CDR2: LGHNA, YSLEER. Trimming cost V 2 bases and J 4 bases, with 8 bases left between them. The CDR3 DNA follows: TGCGCCAGCAGCCAATCCCTTTTCTATGGCTACACCTTC. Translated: CASSQSLFYGYTF.

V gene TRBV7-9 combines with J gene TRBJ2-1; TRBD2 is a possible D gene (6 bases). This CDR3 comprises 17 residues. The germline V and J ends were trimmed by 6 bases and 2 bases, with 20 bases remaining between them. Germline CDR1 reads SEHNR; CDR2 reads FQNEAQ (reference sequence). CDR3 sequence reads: CASSPPPGGRTYNEQFF. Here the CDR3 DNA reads TGTGCCAGCAGTCCACCCCCCGGGGGTCGGACCTACAATGAGCAGTTCTTC.

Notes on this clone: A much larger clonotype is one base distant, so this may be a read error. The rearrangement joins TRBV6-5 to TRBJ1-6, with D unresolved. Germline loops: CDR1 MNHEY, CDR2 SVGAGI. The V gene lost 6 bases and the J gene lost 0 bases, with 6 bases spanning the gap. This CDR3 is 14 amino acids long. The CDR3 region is CASRQSSYNSPLHF. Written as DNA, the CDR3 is TGTGCCAGCAGACAGAGCTCCTATAATTCACCCCTCCACTTT.

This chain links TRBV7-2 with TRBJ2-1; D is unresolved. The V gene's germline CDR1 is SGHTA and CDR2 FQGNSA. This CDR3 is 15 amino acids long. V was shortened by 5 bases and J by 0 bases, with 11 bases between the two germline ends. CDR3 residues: CASSPRGDSYNEQFF. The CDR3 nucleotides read TGTGCCAGCAGCCCCCGAGGCGACTCCTACAATGAGCAGTTCTTC.

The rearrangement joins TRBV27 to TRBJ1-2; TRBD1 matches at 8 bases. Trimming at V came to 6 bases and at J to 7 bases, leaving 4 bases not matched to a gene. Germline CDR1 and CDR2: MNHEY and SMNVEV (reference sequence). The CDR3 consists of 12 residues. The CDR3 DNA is TGTGCCAGCAGCCAGGGGGCTGGTGGCTACACCTTC. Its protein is CASSQGAGGYTF.

CDR3 DNA: TGTGCCAGCAGTTACGCACTCTACCCCCAGCATTTT. Translating it yields CASSYALYPQHF. The rearrangement joins TRBV6-6 to TRBJ1-5, with D unresolved. Germline V gene data show CDR1 as MNHNY and CDR2 as SVGAGI (reference sequence). CDR3 length: 12 amino acids. Trimming stripped 2 bases from V and 10 bases from J, with 9 bases between.

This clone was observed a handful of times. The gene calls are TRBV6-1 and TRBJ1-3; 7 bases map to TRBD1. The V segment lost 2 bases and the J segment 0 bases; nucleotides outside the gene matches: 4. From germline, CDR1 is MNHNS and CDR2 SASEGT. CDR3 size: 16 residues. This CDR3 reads CASSETTGTSGNTIYF. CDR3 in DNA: TGTGCCAGCAGTGAAACGACAGGGACCTCTGGAAACACCATATATTTT.

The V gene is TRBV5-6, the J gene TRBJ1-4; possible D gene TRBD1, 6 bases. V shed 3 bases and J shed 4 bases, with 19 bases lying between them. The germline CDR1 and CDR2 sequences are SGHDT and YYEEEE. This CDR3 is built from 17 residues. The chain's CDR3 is CASSSFRGANLNEKLFF. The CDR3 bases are TGTGCCAGCAGCTCGTTTCGGGGGGCCAATCTTAATGAAAAACTGTTTTTT.

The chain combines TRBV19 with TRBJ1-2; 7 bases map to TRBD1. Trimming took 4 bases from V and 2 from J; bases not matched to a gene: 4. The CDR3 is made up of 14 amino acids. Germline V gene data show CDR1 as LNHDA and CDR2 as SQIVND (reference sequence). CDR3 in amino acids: CASSNLGQNYGYTF. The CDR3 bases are TGTGCCAGTAGTAACCTGGGACAGAACTATGGCTACACCTTC.

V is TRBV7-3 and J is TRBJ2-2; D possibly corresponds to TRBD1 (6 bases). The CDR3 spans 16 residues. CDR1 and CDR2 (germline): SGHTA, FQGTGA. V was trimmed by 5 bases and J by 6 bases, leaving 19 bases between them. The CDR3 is CASSPAGTPLAGELFF. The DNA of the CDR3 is TGTGCCAGCAGCCCCGCCGGGACACCTCTCGCCGGGGAGCTGTTTTTT.

The CDR3 region has the DNA TGTGCCAGCAGCCCCCAGGGACAGGAGTCCTATGGCTACACCTTC. Translated: CASSPQGQESYGYTF. V gene TRBV7-2 combines with J gene TRBJ1-2; 8 bases map to TRBD1. Per germline, CDR1 SGHTA and CDR2 FQGNSA. Germline trimming cut 5 bases from V and 4 bases from J; bases unmatched to any gene: 9. CDR3 length equals 15 residues.

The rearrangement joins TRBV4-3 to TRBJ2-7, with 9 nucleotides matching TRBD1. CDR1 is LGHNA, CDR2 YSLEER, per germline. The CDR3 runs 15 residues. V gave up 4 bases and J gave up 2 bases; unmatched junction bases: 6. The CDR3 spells CASSPGQGQTYEQYF. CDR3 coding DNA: TGCGCCAGCAGCCCAGGACAGGGGCAAACCTACGAGCAGTACTTC.

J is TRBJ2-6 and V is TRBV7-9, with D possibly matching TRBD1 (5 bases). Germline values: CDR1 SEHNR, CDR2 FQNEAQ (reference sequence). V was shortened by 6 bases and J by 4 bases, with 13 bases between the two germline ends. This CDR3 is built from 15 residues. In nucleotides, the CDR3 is TGTGCCAGCAGACCTGACAGAAACGGGGCCAACGTCCTGACTTTC. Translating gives CASRPDRNGANVLTF.

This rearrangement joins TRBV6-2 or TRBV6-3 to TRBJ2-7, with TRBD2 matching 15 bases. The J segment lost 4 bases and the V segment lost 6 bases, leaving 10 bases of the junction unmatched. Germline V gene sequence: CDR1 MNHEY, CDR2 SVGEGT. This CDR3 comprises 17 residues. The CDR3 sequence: CASSNGLAGGLAYEQYF. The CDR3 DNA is TGTGCCAGCAGCAACGGACTAGCGGGAGGGCTCGCGTACGAGCAGTACTTC.

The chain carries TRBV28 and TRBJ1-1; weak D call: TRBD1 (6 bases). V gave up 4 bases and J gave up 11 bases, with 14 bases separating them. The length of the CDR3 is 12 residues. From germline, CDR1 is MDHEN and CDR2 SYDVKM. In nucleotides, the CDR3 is TGTGCCAGCAGTTCAAACAGGGTACGCGCTTTCTTT. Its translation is CASSSNRVRAFF. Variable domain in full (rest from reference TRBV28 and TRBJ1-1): DVKVTQSSRYLVKRTGEKVFLECVQDMDHENMFWYRQDPGLGLRLIYFSYDVKMKEKGDIPEGYSVSREKKERFSLILESASTNQTSMYLCASSSNRVRAFFGQGTRLTVV.

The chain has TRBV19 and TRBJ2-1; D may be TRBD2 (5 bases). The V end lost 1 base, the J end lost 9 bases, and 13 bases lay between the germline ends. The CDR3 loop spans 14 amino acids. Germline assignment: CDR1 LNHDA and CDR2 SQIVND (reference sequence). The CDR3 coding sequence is TGTGCCAGTAGTATAGTTGGAGCTAGCAGTGAGCAGTTCTTC. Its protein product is CASSIVGASSEQFF.

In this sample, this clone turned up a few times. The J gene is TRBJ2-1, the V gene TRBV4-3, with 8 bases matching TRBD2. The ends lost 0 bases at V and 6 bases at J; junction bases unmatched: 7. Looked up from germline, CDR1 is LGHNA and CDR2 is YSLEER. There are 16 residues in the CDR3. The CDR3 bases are TGCGCCAGCAGCCAAGATTCCGGGGGGGCCTTCAATGAGCAGTTCTTC. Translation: CASSQDSGGAFNEQFF.

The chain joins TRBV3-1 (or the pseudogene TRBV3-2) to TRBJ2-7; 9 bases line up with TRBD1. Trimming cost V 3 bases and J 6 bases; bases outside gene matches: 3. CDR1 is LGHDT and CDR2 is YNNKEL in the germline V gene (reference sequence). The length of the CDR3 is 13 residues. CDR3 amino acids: CASSHGTGSEQYF. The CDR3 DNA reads TGTGCCAGCAGCCATGGGACAGGGAGCGAGCAGTACTTC.

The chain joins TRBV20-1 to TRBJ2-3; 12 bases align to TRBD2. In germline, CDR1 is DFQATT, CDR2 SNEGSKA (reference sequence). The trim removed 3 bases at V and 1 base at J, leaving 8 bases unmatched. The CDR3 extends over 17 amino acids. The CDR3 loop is CSASFLAGGGGTDTQYF. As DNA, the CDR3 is TGCAGTGCTAGTTTTCTAGCGGGAGGGGGCGGCACAGATACGCAGTATTTT.

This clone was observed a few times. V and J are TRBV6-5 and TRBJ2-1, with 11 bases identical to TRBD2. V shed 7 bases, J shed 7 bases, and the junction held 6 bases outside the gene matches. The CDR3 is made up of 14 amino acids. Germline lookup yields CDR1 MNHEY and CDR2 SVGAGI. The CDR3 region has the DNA TGTGCCAGCAACACACCTAGCGGGAGGAATGAGCAGTTCTTC. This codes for CASNTPSGRNEQFF.